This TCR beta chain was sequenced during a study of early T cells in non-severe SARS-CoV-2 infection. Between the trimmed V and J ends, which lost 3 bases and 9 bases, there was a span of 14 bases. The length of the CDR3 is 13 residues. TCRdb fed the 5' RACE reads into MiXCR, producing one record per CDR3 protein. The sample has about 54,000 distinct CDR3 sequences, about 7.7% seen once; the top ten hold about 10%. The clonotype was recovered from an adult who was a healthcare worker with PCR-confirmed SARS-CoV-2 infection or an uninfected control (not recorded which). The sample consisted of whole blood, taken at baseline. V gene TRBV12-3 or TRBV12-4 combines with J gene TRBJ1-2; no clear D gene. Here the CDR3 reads CASSFPPRVSYTF. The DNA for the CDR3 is TGTGCCAGCAGTTTTCCCCCTCGGGTCAGCTACACCTTC.